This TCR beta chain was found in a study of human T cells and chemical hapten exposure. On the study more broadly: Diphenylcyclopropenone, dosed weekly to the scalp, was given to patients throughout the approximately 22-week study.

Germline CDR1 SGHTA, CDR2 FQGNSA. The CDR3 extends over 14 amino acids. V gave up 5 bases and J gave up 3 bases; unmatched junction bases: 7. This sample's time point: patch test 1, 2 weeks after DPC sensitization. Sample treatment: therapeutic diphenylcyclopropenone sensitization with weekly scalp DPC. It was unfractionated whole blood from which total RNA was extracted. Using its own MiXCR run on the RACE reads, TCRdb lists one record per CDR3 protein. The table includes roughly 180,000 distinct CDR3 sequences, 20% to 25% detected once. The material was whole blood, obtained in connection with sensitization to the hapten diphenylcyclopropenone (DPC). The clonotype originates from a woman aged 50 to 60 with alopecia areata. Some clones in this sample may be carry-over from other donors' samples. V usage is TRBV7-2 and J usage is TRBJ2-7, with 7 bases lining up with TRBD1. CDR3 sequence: CASSQGVSVYEQYF. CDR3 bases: TGTGCCAGCAGCCAGGGGGTATCGGTCTACGAGCAGTACTTC.